This is a list of T cell receptor beta chains from one sample in a study of blood T cell repertoires in COVID-19. Measured with immunoSEQ multiplex PCR; TCRdb has only the in-frame clones, and not every one. Of a few hundred thousand clones in the sample, 65% to 90% were seen once. The source material was PBMCs or T cells enriched from blood (not recorded which). These TCRs come from a man aged 30-40 years who had recovered from COVID-19. Both conserved end residues are part of each CDR3. D genes are given only for firm matches. The size of a clone is reported for some rows only, either as once, few or many, or as a class for expanded clones.

size: -
V: TRBV4-2
D: -
length: 13
J: TRBJ2-1
DNA: TGTGCCAGCAGCCCACCAGGGGCGGGTGAGCAGTTCTTC
CDR3: CASSPPGAGEQFF

size: -
V: TRBV28
D: -
length: 12
J: TRBJ1-1
DNA: TGTGCCAGCAGTTTGGGGGGGGCTGAAGCTTTCTTT
CDR3: CASSLGGAEAFF

size: -
V: TRBV2
D: TRBD2
length: 15
J: TRBJ2-3
DNA: TGTGCCAGCAGTGGACTAGCGGGGGCGTCAGATACGCAGTATTTT
CDR3: CASSGLAGASDTQYF

size: once
V: TRBV5-4
D: TRBD2
length: 14
J: TRBJ2-7
DNA: TGTGCCAGCAGCTTGCAGGGACTAGGGGGTGAGCAGTACTTC
CDR3: CASSLQGLGGEQYF

size: -
V: TRBV19
D: -
length: 13
J: TRBJ2-2
DNA: TGTGCCAGTATCTCCAGGGGCACCGGGGAGCTGTTTTTT
CDR3: CASISRGTGELFF

size: -
V: TRBV3-1/TRBV3-2
D: TRBD1
length: 15
J: TRBJ1-6
DNA: TGTGCCAGCAGCGCCAGGGGGCTCGCTGATTCACCCCTCCACTTT
CDR3: CASSARGLADSPLHF

size: once
V: TRBV5-6
D: -
length: 19
J: TRBJ2-1
DNA: TGTGCCAGCAGTTACACAGGCTTCTCCCCTCAAAGCTCCTACAATGAGCAGTTCTTC
CDR3: CASSYTGFSPQSSYNEQFF

size: -
V: TRBV18
D: -
length: 14
J: TRBJ2-7
DNA: TGTGCCAGCTCACCAAGTAGCGAATCCTACGAGCAGTACTTC
CDR3: CASSPSSESYEQYF

size: -
V: TRBV7-9
D: -
length: 13
J: TRBJ1-1
DNA: TGTGCCAGCAGCTTAGTTTCGGACACTGAAGCTTTCTTT
CDR3: CASSLVSDTEAFF

size: -
V: TRBV14
D: -
length: 14
J: TRBJ2-5
DNA: TGTGCCAGCAGCCAAGAAAAGGGGAAGGAGACCCAGTACTTC
CDR3: CASSQEKGKETQYF

size: -
V: TRBV2
D: -
length: 14
J: TRBJ1-1
DNA: TGTGCCAGCAGTGTAAGGACAGCGAACACTGAAGCTTTCTTT
CDR3: CASSVRTANTEAFF

size: -
V: TRBV10-1
D: -
length: 16
J: TRBJ2-7
DNA: TGCGCCAGCAGTGAGTCGAAGAGCCAGGCGATCTACGAGCAGTACTTC
CDR3: CASSESKSQAIYEQYF

size: once
V: TRBV28
D: TRBD2
length: 15
J: TRBJ2-7
DNA: TGTGCCAGCAGTTTAGTTACTAGCGGGAGCTACGAGCAGTACTTC
CDR3: CASSLVTSGSYEQYF

size: -
V: TRBV18
D: TRBD1
length: 18
J: TRBJ2-5
DNA: TGTGCCAGCTCACCAACGAATACCGGGACAGGGAACCAAGAGACCCAGTACTTC
CDR3: CASSPTNTGTGNQETQYF

size: few
V: TRBV30
D: TRBD2
length: 14
J: TRBJ2-7
DNA: TGTGCCTGGAGTGTTGGGGGGACTAGCGTCGAGCAGTACTTC
CDR3: CAWSVGGTSVEQYF

size: once
V: TRBV2
D: -
length: 14
J: TRBJ2-7
DNA: TGTGCCAGCATGATCGAGATGAGCTCCTACGAGCAGTACTTC
CDR3: CASMIEMSSYEQYF

size: once
V: TRBV19
D: TRBD1
length: 17
J: TRBJ2-4
DNA: TGTGCCAGTAGTATAGATTTCAGGGGGCGCTCCAAAAACATTCAGTACTTC
CDR3: CASSIDFRGRSKNIQYF

size: -
V: TRBV28
D: -
length: 12
J: TRBJ1-6
DNA: TGTGCCAGCGGGGAGGGGAGTTCACCCCTCCACTTT
CDR3: CASGEGSSPLHF

size: once
V: TRBV2
D: -
length: 14
J: TRBJ1-1
DNA: TGTGCCAGCAGTGAAGCGGGACAAGTCACTGAAGCTTTCTTT
CDR3: CASSEAGQVTEAFF

size: -
V: TRBV12-5
D: TRBD2
length: 16
J: TRBJ2-3
DNA: TGTGCTAGTGGTTCAGTCCTAGCGGGAGATCGGGATACGCAGTATTTT
CDR3: CASGSVLAGDRDTQYF

size: -
V: TRBV5-6
D: -
length: 12
J: TRBJ1-2
DNA: TGTGCCAGCAGCTTGAACAGCTATGGCTACACCTTC
CDR3: CASSLNSYGYTF

size: -
V: TRBV10-3
D: TRBD1
length: 15
J: TRBJ2-1
DNA: TGTGCCATCAGTGAGTCGGACAGGGGGGCTTTGGAGCAGTTCTTC
CDR3: CAISESDRGALEQFF

size: -
V: TRBV5-8
D: -
length: 14
J: TRBJ1-2
DNA: TGTGCCAGCAGCTCCGGACAGCGTACCTATGGCTACACCTTC
CDR3: CASSSGQRTYGYTF

size: -
V: TRBV15
D: -
length: 16
J: TRBJ1-3
DNA: TGTGCCACCAGCCCAGGGGTTGGGGGTCGAGGAAACACCATATATTTT
CDR3: CATSPGVGGRGNTIYF

size: -
V: TRBV10-1
D: TRBD2
length: 14
J: TRBJ2-5
DNA: TGCGCCAGCAGTGATTCTAGCGGGAGAAAGACCCAGTACTTC
CDR3: CASSDSSGRKTQYF

size: -
V: TRBV2
D: -
length: 13
J: TRBJ2-7
DNA: TGTGCCAGCAATTACAGGACGACCTACGAGCAGTACTTC
CDR3: CASNYRTTYEQYF

size: once
V: TRBV7-9
D: TRBD2
length: 16
J: TRBJ2-2
DNA: TGTGCCAGCAGCCGCAGGACTAGCGGAAACACCGGGGAGCTGTTTTTT
CDR3: CASSRRTSGNTGELFF

size: -
V: TRBV11-2
D: -
length: 12
J: TRBJ2-3
DNA: TGTGCCAGCAGCTTGGCGGAGGATACGCAGTATTTT
CDR3: CASSLAEDTQYF

size: -
V: TRBV5-4
D: -
length: 14
J: TRBJ2-5
DNA: TGTGCCAGCAGCTTGGTCGGCTCGAGGGAGACCCAGTACTTC
CDR3: CASSLVGSRETQYF

size: -
V: TRBV11-2
D: -
length: 13
J: TRBJ1-2
DNA: TGTGCCAGCAGCTTAGGAATCAGCTATGGCTACACCTTC
CDR3: CASSLGISYGYTF

size: -
V: TRBV29-1
D: TRBD2
length: 13
J: TRBJ2-7
DNA: TGCAGCGTCCGAAGTAGCGGGACGTACGAGCAGTACTTC
CDR3: CSVRSSGTYEQYF

size: -
V: TRBV19
D: TRBD1
length: 14
J: TRBJ1-2
DNA: TGTGCCAGTAGTCCCTTTACAGGGGAAAGCGGCTACACCTTC
CDR3: CASSPFTGESGYTF

size: -
V: TRBV28
D: -
length: 15
J: TRBJ1-5
DNA: TGTGCCAGCAGTGCCTCGGGGGGCTGGGATCAGCCCCAGCATTTT
CDR3: CASSASGGWDQPQHF

size: -
V: TRBV3-1/TRBV3-2
D: TRBD1
length: 11
J: TRBJ1-1
DNA: TGTGCCAGCATCAGGGGGACTGAAGCTTTCTTT
CDR3: CASIRGTEAFF

size: -
V: TRBV11-3
D: -
length: 14
J: TRBJ2-3
DNA: TGTGCCAGCAGCGGAAGCGGGTACACAGATACGCAGTATTTT
CDR3: CASSGSGYTDTQYF

size: -
V: TRBV24-1
D: TRBD1
length: 16
J: TRBJ2-5
DNA: TGTGCCACCAGTGAGGGGACAGGCCCGTACCAAGAGACCCAGTACTTC
CDR3: CATSEGTGPYQETQYF

size: -
V: TRBV28
D: -
length: 16
J: TRBJ1-6
DNA: TGTGCCAGCAGTTTAAGGGGGAACTCCTATAATTCACCCCTCCACTTT
CDR3: CASSLRGNSYNSPLHF

size: few
V: TRBV28
D: -
length: 15
J: TRBJ1-2
DNA: TGTGCCAGCAGTTTCTCCCTTAACTCCCCCTATGGCTACACCTTC
CDR3: CASSFSLNSPYGYTF

size: -
V: TRBV5-1
D: -
length: 13
J: TRBJ1-1
DNA: TGCGCCAGCAGCAGGGACACCGGCGGTGAAGCTTTCTTT
CDR3: CASSRDTGGEAFF

size: -
V: TRBV30
D: -
length: 14
J: TRBJ2-2
DNA: TGTGCCTGGAGAACAGGGACGAACACCGGGGAGCTGTTTTTT
CDR3: CAWRTGTNTGELFF

size: -
V: TRBV7-8
D: -
length: 16
J: TRBJ1-5
DNA: TGTGCCAGCAGCCAAGCCAGGGATTTCGGCAATCAGCCCCAGCATTTT
CDR3: CASSQARDFGNQPQHF

size: few
V: TRBV11-3
D: TRBD1
length: 14
J: TRBJ1-2
DNA: TGTGCCAGCAACCGAGGGGGGACAGATTATGGCTACACCTTC
CDR3: CASNRGGTDYGYTF

size: -
V: TRBV7-2
D: TRBD1
length: 16
J: TRBJ1-2
DNA: TGTGCCAGCAGCTTAGGGACAGGGGCCCTCTATGGCGGCTACACCTTC
CDR3: CASSLGTGALYGGYTF

size: -
V: TRBV27
D: -
length: 13
J: TRBJ1-6
DNA: TGTGCCAGCAGTTTAACAGGGTTGCCACCCCTCCACTTT
CDR3: CASSLTGLPPLHF

size: -
V: TRBV28
D: -
length: 14
J: TRBJ1-2
DNA: TGTGCCAGCAGTTTACCAGCGGCTGCGGATGGCTACACCTTC
CDR3: CASSLPAAADGYTF

size: -
V: TRBV7-2
D: TRBD2
length: 18
J: TRBJ2-5
DNA: TGTGCCAGCAGCTCGCCTCCACTGACTAGCGGACTCCAAGAGACCCAGTACTTC
CDR3: CASSSPPLTSGLQETQYF